The 22 T cell receptor beta chains given below trace back to one sample, sequenced in a study of PD-L1 blockade in urothelial cancer. TCRdb keeps only in-frame clones here, not all; method: immunoSEQ multiplex PCR. The sample yields fewer than 50,000 clones, 70% to 90% seen once. Sequenced here: PBMCs, sampled around atezolizumab (anti-PD-L1) treatment. Receptors originate from a man between 60 and 70 years old with urothelial cancer.

The chain links TRBV28 to TRBJ2-7; 9 bases map to TRBD2. Germline CDR1 reads MDHEN; CDR2 reads SYDVKM. The CDR3 has 15 amino acids. V dropped 3 bases and J dropped 3; count of bases not matched to a gene: 6. CDR3 sequence reads: CASSFGSGGFYEQYF. DNA for the CDR3: TGTGCCAGCAGTTTCGGGAGCGGGGGGTTCTACGAGCAGTACTTC.

J is TRBJ1-5 and V is TRBV5-1; D uncertain. The CDR3 has 13 amino acids. Trimming left V 0 bases short and J 4 bases short, with 5 bases between. CDR1 is SGHRS, CDR2 YFSETQ, per germline. The CDR3 region has the DNA TGCGCCAGCAGCTTGGGACTTAATCAGCCCCAGCATTTT. As protein: CASSLGLNQPQHF.

The V gene is TRBV11-3, the J gene TRBJ1-4; weak D call: TRBD1 (6 bases). Germline values: CDR1 SGHNT, CDR2 YENEEA. The CDR3 consists of 15 residues. Deletions cut 6 bases from V and 3 bases from J, with 14 bases between. As DNA, the CDR3 is TGTGCCAGCAGAGCCACAGGGAGGGCTAATGAAAAACTGTTTTTT. Translated, it gives CASRATGRANEKLFF.

The chain carries TRBV5-6 and TRBJ2-4; TRBD1 aligns across 8 bases. Per the germline V gene, CDR1 is SGHDT and CDR2 is YYEEEE. The CDR3 runs to 16 residues. The junction had 8 bases not matched to a gene; V was cut back by 4 bases and J by 2 bases. The CDR3 coding sequence is TGTGCCAGCAGCGCCGGGACAGGTGGCCCCAAAAACATTCAGTACTTC. The encoded protein is CASSAGTGGPKNIQYF.

V is TRBV7-8 and J is TRBJ1-6; a possible D gene is TRBD1 (5 bases). V dropped 4 bases and J dropped 6 bases, with 16 bases sitting between them. Per germline, CDR1 SGHVS and CDR2 FQNEAQ. The CDR3 runs to 16 residues. This CDR3 reads CASSSNQGRVNSPLHF. CDR3 nucleotides: TGTGCCAGCAGCTCCAACCAGGGTAGGGTTAATTCACCCCTCCACTTT.

The chain uses TRBV9 and TRBJ1-2; D unresolved. The CDR3 has 16 residues. Germline V gene sequence: CDR1 SGDLS, CDR2 YYNGEE. Between the trimmed V and J ends, which lost 0 bases and 5 bases, there was a span of 17 bases. In DNA form, the CDR3 reads TGTGCCAGCAGCGTAGGGATAGGAGTGCAAATTTATGGCTACACCTTC. Translation: CASSVGIGVQIYGYTF.

This chain joins TRBV5-6 and TRBJ2-7; tentative D call: TRBD1 (5 bases). The CDR3 is 16 residues long. Trimming left V 0 bases short and J 2 bases short, with 15 bases between. The germline V gene encodes CDR1 SGHDT and CDR2 YYEEEE. The CDR3 loop reads CASSLEVGQGTYEQYF. CDR3 bases: TGTGCCAGCAGCTTGGAAGTGGGCCAGGGAACCTACGAGCAGTACTTC.

The chain joins TRBV30 to TRBJ1-6, with D possibly being TRBD1 (5 bases). CDR1 and CDR2 from the germline V gene are GTSNPN and SVGIG (reference sequence). V gave up 0 bases and J gave up 6 bases, with 12 bases separating them. This CDR3 has 15 residues. The CDR3 nucleotides read TGTGCCTGGAGTGTACGGCAGGGAGGTAATTCACCCCTCCACTTT. As protein: CAWSVRQGGNSPLHF.

The chain employs TRBV5-1 and TRBJ2-1; 15 positions agree with TRBD2. There are 15 residues in the CDR3. CDR1 and CDR2 from the germline V gene are SGHRS and YFSETQ. J was trimmed by 9 bases and V by 2 bases; bases with no gene match: 3. The CDR3 DNA sequence: TGCGCCAGCAGCTTATCGGGACTAGCGGGAGGTGAGCAGTTCTTC. It is translated as CASSLSGLAGGEQFF.

The chain is built from TRBV10-1 and TRBJ2-4; a weak D match, TRBD1 (6 bases). Trimming pared 2 bases from V and 1 base from J, leaving 6 bases between. Germline CDR1 WNHNN, CDR2 SYGVQD (reference sequence). This CDR3 has 14 residues. Here the CDR3 reads CASSEGQAKNIQYF. The CDR3 coding sequence is TGCGCCAGCAGTGAGGGACAGGCCAAAAACATTCAGTACTTC.

The chain recombines TRBV7-3 with TRBJ2-7; TRBD2 might be the D (5 bases). CDR1 SGHTA and CDR2 FQGTGA come from the germline V gene. The length of the CDR3 is 16 residues. Trimming took 0 bases from V and 2 from J, leaving 14 bases between them. This CDR3 is CASSLTLAPLPYEQYF. The CDR3 DNA follows: TGTGCCAGCAGCTTAACGCTAGCACCGTTACCCTACGAGCAGTACTTC.

The chain is built from TRBV7-8 and TRBJ2-5, with TRBD1 identical over 9 bases. Germline lookup yields CDR1 SGHVS and CDR2 FQNEAQ. The junction had 7 bases not matched to a gene; V was cut back by 5 bases and J by 3 bases. The CDR3 consists of 15 residues. CDR3 in DNA: TGTGCCAGCAGCCCAGGGACAGGGTTCAAAGAGACCCAGTACTTC. It is translated as CASSPGTGFKETQYF. Full variable domain (rest looked up from reference TRBV7-8 and TRBJ2-5): GAGVSQSPRYKVAKRGQDVALRCDPISGHVSLFWYQQALGQGPEFLTYFQNEAQLDKSGLPSDRFFAERPEGSVSTLKIQRTQQEDSAVYLCASSPGTGFKETQYFGPGTRLLVL.

V usage is TRBV5-1 and J usage is TRBJ1-4; D not certain. CDR3 length: 12 residues. V was pared by 0 bases and J by 8 bases, with 5 bases between. CDR1 is SGHRS and CDR2 is YFSETQ in the germline V gene. The CDR3 DNA reads as TGCGCCAGCAGCTTGGATGCGGAAAAACTGTTTTTT. Protein: CASSLDAEKLFF.

V and J are TRBV5-6 and TRBJ1-1; D is possibly TRBD1 (5 bases). Looked up from germline, CDR1 is SGHDT and CDR2 is YYEEEE. Trimming stripped 1 base from V and 5 bases from J, with 12 bases between. The CDR3 consists of 14 residues. DNA of the CDR3: TGTGCCAGCAGCTTGTCCAGGGTGTGGACTGAAGCTTTCTTT. It yields the protein CASSLSRVWTEAFF. Using reference TRBV5-6 and TRBJ1-1 for the parts outside the CDR3, the full variable domain is DAGVTQSPTHLIKTRGQQVTLRCSPKSGHDTVSWYQQALGQGPQFIFQYYEEEERQRGNFPDRFSGHQFPNYSSELNVNALLLGDSALYLCASSLSRVWTEAFFGQGTRLTVV.

The V gene is TRBV18, the J gene TRBJ2-4, with TRBD1 matching over 10 bases. The CDR3 is 17 residues long. Per germline, CDR1 KGHSH and CDR2 LQKENI. The J segment lost 7 bases and the V segment lost 2 bases, leaving 11 bases of the junction unmatched. The CDR3 DNA sequence: TGTGCCAGCTCACCAAATCCGCCGGGACAGGGGAGGAACATTCAGTACTTC. It is translated as CASSPNPPGQGRNIQYF.

V and J are TRBV9 and TRBJ1-3, with a weak D call TRBD1 (6 bases). Germline V CDR1 and CDR2: SGDLS, YYNGEE. The CDR3 is 16 residues long. V was trimmed by 4 bases and J by 2 bases, leaving 16 bases between them. This CDR3 reads CASSYASGGTGNTIYF. DNA of the CDR3: TGTGCCAGCAGCTACGCTTCGGGGGGCACTGGAAACACCATATATTTT.

As concerns this clone: The sample has other DNA sequences that encode this CDR3 too. J is TRBJ2-6 and V is TRBV6-5, with a weak D call TRBD1 (5 bases). Germline values: CDR1 MNHEY, CDR2 SVGAGI. The germline V and J ends were trimmed by 6 bases and 0 bases, with 9 bases remaining between them. CDR3 length: 15 residues. Here the CDR3 reads CASSRDSSGANVLTF. CDR3 bases: TGTGCCAGCAGCCGCGACAGCTCTGGGGCCAACGTCCTGACTTTC.

The V gene is TRBV28, the J gene TRBJ1-2, with TRBD1 identical over 8 bases. Germline CDR1 is MDHEN and CDR2 is SYDVKM. With V trimmed by 9 bases and J by 5 bases, 5 bases remained unmatched. The CDR3 has 12 residues. The CDR3 protein is CASTGTGYGYTF. CDR3 nucleotides: TGTGCCAGTACGGGGACAGGATATGGCTACACCTTC.

This chain uses TRBV18 with TRBJ2-3; a weak D match, TRBD1 (6 bases). The CDR3 consists of 14 residues. The germline V gene has CDR1 KGHSH and CDR2 LQKENI. The ends were cut back, 5 bases at V and 3 bases at J, with 12 bases in the middle. DNA of the CDR3: TGTGCCAGCTCATCCCAGACAGGAACAGATACGCAGTATTTT. Protein product: CASSSQTGTDTQYF.

In this sample, this clone turned up a few times. V usage is TRBV6-5 and J usage is TRBJ1-2; 7 bases are shared with TRBD1. This CDR3 spans 13 amino acids. Germline trimming cut 2 bases from V and 7 bases from J; bases unmatched to any gene: 4. Germline V gives CDR1 MNHEY, CDR2 SVGAGI. The CDR3 spells CASSYRGPGGYTF. Here the CDR3 DNA reads TGTGCCAGCAGTTACAGGGGGCCTGGTGGCTACACCTTC.

This chain uses TRBV29-1 with TRBJ2-1; 9 bases match TRBD2. Germline V gene sequence: CDR1 SQVTM, CDR2 ANQGSEA. J gave up 9 bases and V 5 bases, and 5 bases lay outside the gene matches. CDR3 length: 12 residues. CDR3 protein: CSVRGGVGEQFF. CDR3 nucleotides: TGCAGCGTTCGCGGGGGGGTAGGTGAGCAGTTCTTC.

The chain couples TRBV7-2 to TRBJ2-5; 11 bases are shared with TRBD2. V lost 4 bases to trimming and J lost 5 bases; unmatched junction nucleotides: 0. This CDR3 is built from 13 residues. Germline V lookup: CDR1 SGHTA, CDR2 FQGNSA. Here the CDR3 reads CASSWTSGETQYF. The CDR3 DNA sequence: TGTGCCAGCAGCTGGACTAGCGGGGAGACCCAGTACTTC.